A single sample is the source of the 30 T cell receptor beta chains below, sequenced in a study of siplizumab effects on memory and regulatory T cells. Sequenced by immunoSEQ multiplex PCR; TCRdb stores in-frame clones only, minus some. The sample shows over 60,000 clones, around 90% of them seen only once. Sequencing was done on a sample of CD8+ T cells sorted from blood. The origin of the receptors is a human donor in good health.

The chain carries TRBV7-9 and TRBJ2-7; D gene unclear. CDR3 length equals 15 residues. Trimming removed 5 bases at V and 4 bases at J, with 18 bases between. Per the germline V gene, CDR1 is SEHNR and CDR2 is FQNEAQ (reference sequence). The CDR3 is CASSPQSLLRYEQYF. The CDR3 DNA sequence: TGTGCCAGCAGCCCCCAGTCCCTATTACGATACGAGCAGTACTTC.

The chain has TRBV19 and TRBJ2-7; 8 bases fit TRBD2. The CDR3 runs 13 residues. Per the germline V gene, CDR1 is LNHDA and CDR2 is SQIVND (reference sequence). Trimming at V came to 4 bases and at J to 6 bases, leaving 5 bases not matched to a gene. The CDR3 DNA reads TGTGCCAGTAGTACCGGACTAGCCGGCGAGCAGTACTTC. This translates into CASSTGLAGEQYF.

About this clone: This sample includes further DNA sequences coding for the same CDR3. CDR3 DNA sequence: TGTGCCAGTAGTATCGGGACAGGGGACTACGAGCAGTACTTC. It codes for CASSIGTGDYEQYF. This chain joins TRBV19 and TRBJ2-7; 10 bases are shared with TRBD1. Germline CDR1 LNHDA, CDR2 SQIVND (reference sequence). The CDR3 runs to 14 residues. Trimming removed 3 bases from V and 3 bases from J; junction bases left unmatched: 2.

The gene calls are TRBV29-1 and TRBJ2-2, with D unclear. The CDR3 runs 12 residues. The germline CDR1 and CDR2 sequences are SQVTM and ANQGSEA. The V end lost 5 bases, the J end lost 6 bases, and 10 bases lay between the germline ends. This CDR3 reads CSVKTLSGELFF. CDR3 bases: TGCAGCGTTAAGACGTTGTCCGGGGAGCTGTTTTTT.

The V call is TRBV6-5, the J call TRBJ1-1, with D hard to call. Trimming pared 2 bases from V and 5 bases from J, leaving 3 bases between. Per the germline V gene, CDR1 is MNHEY and CDR2 is SVGAGI. The CDR3 runs to 11 residues. The DNA for the CDR3 is TGTGCCAGCAGTTACGGGACTGAAGCTTTCTTT. This gives the protein CASSYGTEAFF.

The V and J genes are TRBV7-9 and TRBJ1-2; the D is unclear. Trimming left V 4 bases short and J 6 bases short, with 18 bases between. The CDR3 consists of 15 residues. The germline V gene has CDR1 SEHNR and CDR2 FQNEAQ (reference sequence). CDR3 amino acids: CASSYPREVWHGYTF. The CDR3 DNA follows: TGTGCCAGCAGCTACCCTCGGGAAGTATGGCATGGCTACACCTTC. Full variable domain (missing parts from reference TRBV7-9 and TRBJ1-2): DTGVSQNPRHKITKRGQNVTFRCDPISEHNRLYWYRQTLGQGPEFLTYFQNEAQLEKSRLLSDRFSAERPKGSFSTLEIQRTEQGDSAMYLCASSYPREVWHGYTFGSGTRLTVV.

The chain joins TRBV7-9 to TRBJ2-5, with D possibly TRBD2 on 7 matching bases. Looked up from germline, CDR1 is SEHNR and CDR2 is FQNEAQ (reference sequence). Trimming left V 5 bases short and J 2 bases short, with 21 bases between. This CDR3 is 17 amino acids long. The CDR3 is CASSGPGGRGGQETQYF. In DNA form, the CDR3 reads TGTGCCAGCAGCGGCCCGGGGGGCCGGGGAGGGCAAGAGACCCAGTACTTC.

The chain combines TRBV18 with TRBJ2-7; either TRBD1 or TRBD2 may fit D (5 bases each). This CDR3 contains 14 residues. The V and J ends lost 6 bases and 2 bases respectively, with 14 bases between them. From germline, CDR1 is KGHSH and CDR2 LQKENI. CDR3 DNA: TGTGCCAGCTCGGATACGAGGGACCCCTACGAGCAGTACTTC. This translates into CASSDTRDPYEQYF.

This sequence joins TRBV12-5 and TRBJ1-2; no firm D call. The germline CDR1 and CDR2 sequences are LGHNT and FRNRAP. The germline V and J ends were trimmed by 0 bases and 2 bases, with 7 bases remaining between them. The CDR3 runs 14 residues. The CDR3 nucleotides read TGTGCTAGTGGTTTGGTATTTTCAAACTATGGCTACACCTTC. Translating gives CASGLVFSNYGYTF.

The V gene is TRBV18, the J gene TRBJ1-1; possible D gene TRBD1, 5 bases. V shed 3 bases and J shed 8 bases, with 19 bases lying between them. CDR1 is KGHSH and CDR2 is LQKENI in the germline V gene. The CDR3 has 15 residues. The CDR3 sequence is CASSPPRGGSQEAFF. The CDR3 region has the DNA TGTGCCAGCTCACCGCCTCGGGGGGGGTCACAAGAAGCTTTCTTT.

The chain uses TRBV29-1 and TRBJ2-2; 13 bases are shared with TRBD2. Germline V CDR1 and CDR2: SQVTM, ANQGSEA. The CDR3 consists of 15 residues. V trimming: 5 bases; J trimming: 3 bases; junction bases outside the gene matches: 3. CDR3 residues: CSVRTSGSDTGELFF. The CDR3 coding sequence is TGCAGCGTTCGGACTAGCGGGAGCGACACCGGGGAGCTGTTTTTT.

The chain uses TRBV7-9 and TRBJ1-4; TRBD1 matches 7 bases. Germline CDR1 reads SEHNR; CDR2 reads FQNEAQ (reference sequence). CDR3 length: 17 residues. The junction had 15 bases not matched to a gene; V was cut back by 7 bases and J by 4 bases. This CDR3 reads CASTPPRGQGDNEKLFF. The CDR3 nucleotides are TGTGCCAGCACACCACCACGGGGGCAGGGGGATAATGAAAAACTGTTTTTT.

V usage is TRBV4-1 and J usage is TRBJ2-3; either TRBD1 or TRBD2 may supply D (7 bases each). V was pared by 2 bases and J by 2 bases, with 11 bases between. The CDR3 is made up of 15 amino acids. Germline CDR1 reads MGHRA; CDR2 reads YSYEKL. The CDR3 is CASSQPGGVTDTQYF. Written as DNA, the CDR3 is TGCGCCAGCAGCCAACCAGGGGGGGTCACAGATACGCAGTATTTT.

The chain couples TRBV4-1 to TRBJ2-3; 9 nucleotides agree with TRBD1. After removal of 1 base from V and 5 bases from J, the junction contained 1 base not matched to a gene. Germline-derived CDR1 and CDR2 are MGHRA and YSYEKL. This CDR3 region has 14 residues. The CDR3 DNA reads TGCGCCAGCAGCCAAGGACAGGGGGTAGATACGCAGTATTTT. Translated: CASSQGQGVDTQYF.

The chain uses TRBV27 and TRBJ2-1; 14 bases line up with TRBD2. Germline V gene lookup returns CDR1 MNHEY and CDR2 SMNVEV (reference sequence). V lost 4 bases, J lost 10 bases, and 6 bases stayed unmatched. The CDR3 covers 15 residues. CDR3 region: CASSWGLAGVLEQFF. The CDR3 DNA is TGTGCCAGCAGTTGGGGACTAGCGGGAGTTCTCGAGCAGTTCTTC.

This clone was detected a few times. This chain joins TRBV29-1 and TRBJ1-1; 7 positions agree with TRBD1. Germline CDR1 reads SQVTM; CDR2 reads ANQGSEA. V lost 8 bases and J lost 0; bases outside the gene matches: 6. The CDR3 covers 13 residues. The CDR3 sequence is CSHLTGLNTEAFF. The DNA for the CDR3 is TGCAGCCACCTGACAGGGCTGAACACTGAAGCTTTCTTT.

The CDR3 loop is CASSNLAQMTYNEQFF. CDR3 nucleotides: TGTGCCAGCAGTAACCTGGCACAGATGACCTACAATGAGCAGTTCTTC. V is TRBV27 and J is TRBJ2-1; no definite D call. The V and J ends lost 5 bases and 2 bases respectively, with 16 bases between them. Germline assignment: CDR1 MNHEY and CDR2 SMNVEV (reference sequence). The CDR3 totals 16 residues.

V usage is TRBV19 and J usage is TRBJ2-1; no reliable D call. The V and J ends lost 4 bases and 10 bases respectively, with 8 bases between them. Germline CDR1 and CDR2: LNHDA and SQIVND (reference sequence). This CDR3 is built from 11 residues. The CDR3 loop reads CASSKGPEQFF. The CDR3 nucleotides are TGTGCCAGTAGTAAGGGCCCCGAGCAGTTCTTC.

This chain links TRBV27 with TRBJ2-2; 7 positions agree with TRBD2. Germline trimming cut 5 bases from V and 6 bases from J; bases unmatched to any gene: 6. This CDR3 region has 14 residues. From germline, CDR1 is MNHEY and CDR2 SMNVEV (reference sequence). The CDR3 DNA sequence: TGTGCCAGCAGTAAAGGGACTATCGCCGGGGAGCTGTTTTTT. Amino acid sequence: CASSKGTIAGELFF.

The chain combines TRBV2 with TRBJ2-7, with 7 bases matching TRBD1. The CDR3 is made up of 16 amino acids. Germline CDR1 reads SNHLY; CDR2 reads FYNNEI. J lost 0 bases, V lost 2 bases, and 7 bases had no gene match. The CDR3 loop reads CASSESGTVISYEQYF. The CDR3 nucleotides are TGTGCCAGCAGTGAATCCGGGACAGTGATCTCCTACGAGCAGTACTTC.

The V and J genes are TRBV10-2 and TRBJ2-7, with 9 bases lining up with TRBD1. The CDR3 runs to 15 residues. CDR1 WSHSY and CDR2 SAAADI come from the germline V gene. J gave up 5 bases and V 7 bases, and 12 bases lay outside the gene matches. DNA of the CDR3: TGCGCCAGCACCCTGGGACAGGGATCGTTGAACGAGCAGTACTTC. Translation gives CASTLGQGSLNEQYF.

CDR3 DNA sequence: TGCGCCAGCAGCTTGTCAGGCCCCTTAACAGATACGCAGTATTTT. This translates into CASSLSGPLTDTQYF. V gene TRBV5-1 combines with J gene TRBJ2-3; D ambiguous. The germline V gene encodes CDR1 SGHRS and CDR2 YFSETQ. V gave up 1 base and J gave up 3 bases, with 12 bases separating them. The CDR3 has 15 residues.

The V and J genes are TRBV14 and TRBJ2-7, with D perhaps TRBD1 or TRBD2 (5 bases each). Germline lookup yields CDR1 SGHDN and CDR2 FVKESK. V shed 2 bases and J shed 6 bases, with 17 bases lying between them. CDR3 length equals 15 residues. CDR3 coding DNA: TGTGCCAGCAGCCAATTGAGGGGCAGGGCCGGCGAGCAGTACTTC. It specifies CASSQLRGRAGEQYF.

The rearrangement uses TRBV29-1 and TRBJ2-7; 12 bases agree with TRBD1. The length of the CDR3 is 18 residues. The germline CDR1 and CDR2 sequences are SQVTM and ANQGSEA. The trim removed 3 bases at V and 4 bases at J, leaving 16 bases unmatched. The CDR3 region has the DNA TGCAGCGTTGAGCCTGTAGGGACAGGGGGCGACTCTGGTTACGAGCAGTACTTC. Its translation is CSVEPVGTGGDSGYEQYF.

The chain links TRBV5-1 to TRBJ1-4, with 9 positions matching TRBD1. The CDR3 consists of 15 residues. CDR1 and CDR2 (germline): SGHRS, YFSETQ. Germline trimming cut 4 bases from V and 8 bases from J; bases unmatched to any gene: 9. The DNA for the CDR3 is TGCGCCAGCAGCACCTACAGGGGGCAAGGAGAAAAACTGTTTTTT. Its translation: CASSTYRGQGEKLFF.

About this clone: Other DNA sequences in the sample encode the same CDR3. V usage is TRBV7-9 and J usage is TRBJ1-1; D is uncertain. The CDR3 has 14 amino acids. Germline V CDR1 and CDR2: SEHNR, FQNEAQ (reference sequence). Trimming stripped 4 bases from V and 2 bases from J, with 11 bases between. For the CDR3, the DNA is TGTGCCAGCAGCTCCCTTGGGCCAAACACTGAAGCTTTCTTT. Translating it yields CASSSLGPNTEAFF.

V is TRBV25-1 and J is TRBJ2-1; D unresolved. Germline lookup yields CDR1 MGHDK and CDR2 SYGVNS. CDR3 length: 13 amino acids. V was shortened by 5 bases and J by 0 bases, with 5 bases between the two germline ends. The CDR3 region has the DNA TGTGCCAGCAGTCTAGACTCCTACAATGAGCAGTTCTTC. Translating gives CASSLDSYNEQFF.

As regards this clone: The same CDR3 can be traced to other DNA sequences in this sample. The rearrangement links TRBV19 to TRBJ1-5, with TRBD1 as a possible D gene (6 bases). The CDR3 loop spans 14 amino acids. The V and J ends lost 5 bases and 7 bases respectively, with 15 bases between them. CDR1 and CDR2 (germline): LNHDA, SQIVND (reference sequence). CDR3 DNA: TGTGCCAGTAGTTCTTTGGGGGCAGGACAGCCCCAGCATTTT. Translating gives CASSSLGAGQPQHF.

The chain is built from TRBV6-1 and TRBJ2-1; 8 bases are shared with TRBD2. The V gene's germline CDR1 is MNHNS and CDR2 SASEGT. Trimming at V came to 8 bases and at J to 0 bases, leaving 0 bases not matched to a gene. The CDR3 loop spans 13 amino acids. The CDR3 here is CASRGGSYNEQFF. The DNA of the CDR3 is TGTGCCAGCCGGGGGGGCTCCTACAATGAGCAGTTCTTC.

As regards this clone: The identical CDR3 is also encoded by other nucleotide sequences in the sample. V usage is TRBV19 and J usage is TRBJ2-2, with a possible D match to TRBD2 (6 bases). Trimming stripped 2 bases from V and 6 bases from J, with 10 bases between. Germline V gene data show CDR1 as LNHDA and CDR2 as SQIVND (reference sequence). This CDR3 comprises 14 residues. The CDR3 DNA reads TGTGCCAGTAGTATACCGGGAGTGGCCGGGGAGCTGTTTTTT. It codes for CASSIPGVAGELFF.